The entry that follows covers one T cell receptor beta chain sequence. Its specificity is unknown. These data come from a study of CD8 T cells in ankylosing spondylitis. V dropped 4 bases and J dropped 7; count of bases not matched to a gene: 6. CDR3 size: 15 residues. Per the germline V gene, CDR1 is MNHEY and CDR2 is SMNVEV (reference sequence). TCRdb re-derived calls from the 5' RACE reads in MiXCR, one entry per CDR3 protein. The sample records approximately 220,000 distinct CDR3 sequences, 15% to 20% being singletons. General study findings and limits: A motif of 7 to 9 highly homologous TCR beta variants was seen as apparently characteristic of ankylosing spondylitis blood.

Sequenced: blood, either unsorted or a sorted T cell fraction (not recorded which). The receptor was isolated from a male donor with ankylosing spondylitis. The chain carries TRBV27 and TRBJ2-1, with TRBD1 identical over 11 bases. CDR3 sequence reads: CASSWGTGGGNEQFF. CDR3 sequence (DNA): TGTGCCAGCAGTTGGGGGACAGGGGGTGGGAATGAGCAGTTCTTC.